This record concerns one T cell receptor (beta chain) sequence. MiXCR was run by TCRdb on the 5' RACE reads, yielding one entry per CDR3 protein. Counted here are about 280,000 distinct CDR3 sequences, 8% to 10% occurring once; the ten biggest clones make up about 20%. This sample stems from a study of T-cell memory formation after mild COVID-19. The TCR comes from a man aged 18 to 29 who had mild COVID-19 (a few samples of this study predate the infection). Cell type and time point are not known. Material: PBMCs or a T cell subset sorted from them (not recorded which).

CDR3 DNA: TGTGCCAGCAGCTACCCCCGGGGGACACAAATTCAGTACTTC. It encodes CASSYPRGTQIQYF. The chain joins TRBV11-2 to TRBJ2-4, with D perhaps assigned TRBD1 or TRBD2 (6 bases each). This CDR3 has 14 amino acids. The germline V gene has CDR1 SGHAT and CDR2 FQNNGV. Trimming removed 4 bases at V and 10 bases at J, with 17 bases between.